A selection of T cell receptor beta chains follows, all from one sample in a study of T cell changes during pregnancy in multiple sclerosis. The protocol was immunoSEQ multiplex PCR, while the TCRdb copy is restricted to in-frame clones and leaves out a portion. The sample includes about 70,000 clones, around 94% seen only once; the top ten take 0.58%. This specimen consisted of peripheral blood, obtained in the third trimester of pregnancy. These receptors all come from a female donor with multiple sclerosis, enrolled in a pregnancy study. CDR3s include the opening cysteine and the closing phenylalanine or tryptophan. A D gene is named only where the DNA matches it firmly. Not all rows give a size; the values are once, few, many and, for expanded clones, a class.

v_call	j_call	clone_size	cdr3_length	d_call	cdr3_nt	cdr3_aa
TRBV6-1	TRBJ1-2	.	15	TRBD1	TGTGCCAGCAGTGAAGCCGGGAGACAGGGAGATGGCTACACCTTC	CASSEAGRQGDGYTF
TRBV7-9	TRBJ1-3	.	17	TRBD1	TGTGCCAGCAGCTTCCTTTCGACAGGGCTCTCTGGAAACACCATATATTTT	CASSFLSTGLSGNTIYF
TRBV5-1	TRBJ2-3	.	16	.	TGCGCCAGCAGCCAGAGACTCCTCGGGGGTGCAGATACGCAGTATTTT	CASSQRLLGGADTQYF
TRBV7-9	TRBJ1-1	.	13	.	TGTGCCAGCAGCTTGGGGGGGAGGACTGAAGCTTTCTTT	CASSLGGRTEAFF
TRBV5-6	TRBJ2-6	.	16	.	TGTGCCAGCAGCTCTCGACGGACAGCTGGGGCCAACGTCCTGACTTTC	CASSSRRTAGANVLTF
TRBV7-3	TRBJ1-1	.	13	.	TGTGCCAGCAGTTCACTTAGCAACACTGAAGCTTTCTTT	CASSSLSNTEAFF
TRBV7-8	TRBJ2-7	.	14	TRBD1	TGTGCCAGCAGTAAGAACAGGGGGACCTACGAGCAGTACTTC	CASSKNRGTYEQYF
TRBV19	TRBJ2-1	.	14	TRBD2	TGTGCCTTGCTAGCGGGGGCCTCCTACAATGAGCAGTTCTTC	CALLAGASYNEQFF
TRBV29-1	TRBJ2-5	.	11	.	TGCAGCGTTGGGCTAGCAGAGACCCAGTACTTC	CSVGLAETQYF
TRBV6-6	TRBJ1-1	.	13	.	TGTGCCAGCACCCTGAGCACGAACACTGAAGCTTTCTTT	CASTLSTNTEAFF
TRBV9	TRBJ1-1	.	15	.	TGTGCCAGCAGACCGACCGACATTCTCCACACTGAAGCTTTCTTT	CASRPTDILHTEAFF
TRBV29-1	TRBJ2-3	once	14	TRBD1	TGCAGCGGCCGGGACAGGGGGTTCACAGATACGCAGTATTTT	CSGRDRGFTDTQYF
TRBV5-1	TRBJ2-5	.	14	.	TGCGCCAGCAGCGTAGGGGGAGTCCAAGAGACCCAGTACTTC	CASSVGGVQETQYF
TRBV27	TRBJ2-1	.	16	TRBD1	TGTGCCAGCAAAGTGGTGTTAGGGGGCGCGAACAATGAGCAGTTCTTC	CASKVVLGGANNEQFF
TRBV2	TRBJ2-2	.	11	.	TGTGCCAGCAGTGAATACGGGGAGCTGTTTTTT	CASSEYGELFF
TRBV4-2	TRBJ1-4	.	13	.	TGTGCCAGCAGCCAAGGGGCACTTGAAAAACTGTTTTTT	CASSQGALEKLFF
TRBV5-4	TRBJ2-1	.	18	TRBD2	TGTGCCAGCAGCTTGGAACTAGCGATTGGAGTCTCCTACAATGAGCAGTTCTTC	CASSLELAIGVSYNEQFF
TRBV5-5	TRBJ1-2	.	13	.	TGTGCCAGCAGCTTGGATGCGGCCTATGGCTACACCTTC	CASSLDAAYGYTF
TRBV6-1	TRBJ1-2	.	15	TRBD1	TGTGCCAGCAGTCCTCCGGGACAGGGGGCAAGTGGCTACACCTTC	CASSPPGQGASGYTF
TRBV7-2	TRBJ2-7	.	16	TRBD2	TGTGCCAGCAGCTTAGACTCGGGAGGACTAGTCTACGAGCAGTACTTC	CASSLDSGGLVYEQYF
TRBV4-1	TRBJ2-7	.	13	.	TGCGCCAGCAGCCAGTCGACTACCTACGAGCAGTACTTC	CASSQSTTYEQYF
TRBV19	TRBJ2-2	.	15	TRBD1	TGTGCCAGCCGAAGACAGGGGGTGAACACCGGGGAGCTGTTTTTT	CASRRQGVNTGELFF
TRBV14	TRBJ2-3	.	15	TRBD2	TGTGCCAGCAGTCTCATAGCGGGGCTCACAGATACGCAGTATTTT	CASSLIAGLTDTQYF
TRBV6-5	TRBJ1-3	.	13	.	TGTGCCAGCAGCCTACAGGGTAGCAACACCATATATTTT	CASSLQGSNTIYF